The rows below give T cell receptor beta chains drawn from one sample of a study of blood T cell repertoires in COVID-19. The repertoire was sequenced with immunoSEQ multiplex PCR; TCRdb's copy has only in-frame clones and lacks some. This sample yields fewer than 250,000 clones, of which about nine tenths are seen a single time; just over 2.5% belongs to the top ten. Sequencing input: PBMCs or T cells enriched from blood (not recorded which). The receptor source for this set is a woman aged 30 to 39 with acute COVID-19. Both conserved end residues are part of each CDR3. The D gene is left open where the match is weak. Rows may omit the clone size; those that give it use once, few, many or a size class.

v_call	j_call	clone_size	d_call	cdr3_aa	cdr3_nt
TRBV27	TRBJ1-6	NA	TRBD1	CASRNTGEYSPLHF	TGTGCCAGCAGGAATACAGGGGAATACTCACCCCTCCACTTT
TRBV18	TRBJ1-2	NA	NA	CASSPGGRNYGYTF	TGTGCCAGCTCACCAGGAGGCAGGAACTATGGCTACACCTTC
TRBV2	TRBJ1-6	NA	TRBD1	CASRARGQAGSPLHF	TGTGCCAGCAGGGCCAGGGGGCAAGCAGGTTCACCCCTCCACTTT
TRBV19	TRBJ1-5	NA	TRBD1	CASSRDSLNNQPQHF	TGTGCCAGTAGCCGGGACAGCCTAAACAATCAGCCCCAGCATTTT
TRBV30	TRBJ1-6	once	NA	CAWSVSPWANSPLHF	TGTGCCTGGAGTGTAAGTCCATGGGCTAATTCACCCCTCCACTTT
TRBV5-6	TRBJ2-2	NA	TRBD1	CASSLGTGLANTGELFF	TGTGCCAGCAGCTTGGGGACAGGCCTTGCGAACACCGGGGAGCTGTTTTTT
TRBV9	TRBJ1-1	NA	NA	CASSFGMNTEAFF	TGTGCCAGCAGCTTCGGTATGAACACTGAAGCTTTCTTT
TRBV27	TRBJ1-5	NA	NA	CASSYGYSNQPQHF	TGTGCCAGCAGTTACGGTTATAGCAATCAGCCCCAGCATTTT
TRBV13	TRBJ1-4	once	NA	CASSSTPAHEKLFF	TGTGCCAGCAGCTCCACCCCCGCGCATGAAAAACTGTTTTTT
TRBV9	TRBJ1-2	once	NA	CASSVQGLYGYTF	TGTGCCAGCAGCGTCCAGGGGCTGTATGGCTACACCTTC
TRBV7-9	TRBJ1-1	NA	TRBD1	CASSLARGQGDTEAFF	TGTGCCAGCAGCTTAGCCCGGGGACAGGGAGATACTGAAGCTTTCTTT
TRBV9	TRBJ2-3	NA	NA	CASSPSDGGGTDTQYF	TGTGCCAGCAGTCCTTCGGACGGGGGTGGCACAGATACGCAGTATTTT
TRBV27	TRBJ2-7	NA	NA	CASSSPRADSTPYEQYF	TGTGCCAGCAGTTCCCCCCGAGCGGACTCCACGCCCTACGAGCAGTACTTC
TRBV5-6	TRBJ1-3	NA	TRBD1	CASSSMDRPSGNTIYF	TGTGCCAGCAGCTCGATGGACAGGCCCTCTGGAAACACCATATATTTT
TRBV18	TRBJ1-5	NA	TRBD1	CASSPSDRENQPQHF	TGTGCCAGCTCACCGTCGGACAGGGAAAATCAGCCCCAGCATTTT
TRBV9	TRBJ2-2	NA	TRBD2	CASSVPGEGSAGELFF	TGTGCCAGCAGCGTTCCGGGGGAGGGAAGCGCCGGGGAGCTGTTTTTT
TRBV6-6	TRBJ2-7	NA	NA	CASSYEGGPWEQYF	TGTGCCAGCAGTTACGAGGGGGGGCCTTGGGAGCAGTACTTC
TRBV19	TRBJ1-2	NA	TRBD1	CASNQGASGYTF	TGTGCCAGTAATCAGGGGGCGTCTGGCTACACCTTC
TRBV12-5	TRBJ2-7	NA	TRBD2	CASGLELAGAYEQYF	TGTGCTAGTGGTTTAGAGCTAGCGGGGGCCTACGAGCAGTACTTC
TRBV10-2	TRBJ2-2	few	NA	CASSDIYSNTGELFF	TGCGCCAGCAGTGACATATACAGTAACACCGGGGAGCTGTTTTTT
TRBV27	TRBJ1-2	NA	NA	CASRGISYGYTF	TGTGCCTCCAGGGGTATCTCTTATGGCTACACCTTC
TRBV7-2	TRBJ2-3	NA	NA	CASSPSGLTDTQYF	TGTGCCAGCAGCCCTTCGGGGTTAACAGATACGCAGTATTTT
TRBV11-2	TRBJ1-1	NA	TRBD1	CASRPLDRVSTEAFF	TGTGCCAGCAGACCTCTCGACAGGGTCTCGACTGAAGCTTTCTTT
TRBV4-1	TRBJ2-7	NA	TRBD1	CASSTGEAYEQYF	TGCGCCAGCTCGACAGGGGAGGCCTACGAGCAGTACTTC
TRBV19	TRBJ1-3	NA	TRBD1	CASTLSGTVASGNTIYF	TGTGCCAGTACCTTATCGGGGACAGTAGCCAGTGGAAACACCATATATTTT
TRBV29-1	TRBJ2-2	NA	TRBD1	CSVRYRGSNTGELFF	TGCAGCGTCCGCTACAGGGGGTCGAACACCGGGGAGCTGTTTTTT
TRBV3-1/TRBV3-2	TRBJ2-1	NA	NA	CASSQESYPPYNEQFF	TGTGCCAGCAGCCAAGAATCGTATCCCCCTTACAATGAGCAGTTCTTC
TRBV3-1/TRBV3-2	TRBJ1-1	NA	NA	CASSRGYQGSNTEAFF	TGTGCCAGCAGCCGCGGTTATCAGGGATCGAACACTGAAGCTTTCTTT
TRBV5-1	TRBJ1-2	NA	TRBD1	CASSLVTGANYGYTF	TGCGCCAGCAGCTTGGTTACAGGGGCCAACTATGGCTACACCTTC
TRBV5-6	TRBJ2-7	NA	NA	CASSLGHTSYEQYF	TGTGCCAGCAGCTTGGGTCACACCAGTTACGAGCAGTACTTC
TRBV19	TRBJ1-5	NA	TRBD1	CASSHRDRAQPQHF	TGTGCCAGTAGTCACCGGGACAGGGCTCAGCCCCAGCATTTT
TRBV19	TRBJ2-3	NA	NA	CASSIGDRTGNTQYF	TGTGCCAGTAGTATAGGGGACCGCACAGGGAATACGCAGTATTTT
TRBV6-1	TRBJ1-2	NA	NA	CASSETTGSGYTF	TGTGCCAGCAGTGAAACCACAGGCAGTGGCTACACCTTC
TRBV19	TRBJ1-2	once	TRBD1	CASSDGGQGLSYTF	TGTGCCAGTAGTGATGGGGGACAGGGATTAAGCTACACCTTC
TRBV5-6	TRBJ2-7	NA	NA	CASSITGTPFSYEQYF	TGTGCCAGCAGCATAACCGGGACACCTTTCTCCTACGAGCAGTACTTC
TRBV10-1	TRBJ2-3	NA	NA	CASSVGNSDTQYF	TGCGCCAGCAGTGTTGGTAACTCAGATACGCAGTATTTT
TRBV2	TRBJ1-6	few	TRBD1	CASSRGQGENSPLHF	TGTGCCAGCAGCCGCGGACAGGGGGAGAATTCACCCCTCCACTTT